Listed below are T cell receptor beta chains from one sample, sequenced in a study of identical twins. TCRdb redid the calling of the 5' RACE reads with MiXCR, one entry per CDR3 protein. The sample holds approximately 890,000 distinct CDR3 sequences, roughly an eighth seen once. Another study also made use of these data, one on yellow fever vaccine responses in identical twins.

Material for sequencing was PBMCs. The receptors were gathered from a woman younger than 35 in good health. Both conserved end residues are part of each CDR3. D genes are given only for firm matches. Part of the rows lack a size; the others show once, few, many or a class for expanded clones.

abundance: few; d_gene: TRBD1; j_gene: TRBJ1-6; v_gene: TRBV6-5; CDR3aa: CASSLGRQGHSPLHF; CDR3nt: TGTGCCAGCAGTTTAGGGAGACAGGGGCATTCACCCCTCCACTTT
abundance: many; d_gene: NA; j_gene: TRBJ2-1; v_gene: TRBV5-1; CDR3aa: CASSLQGSSYNEQFF; CDR3nt: TGCGCCAGCAGCTTACAGGGCAGCTCCTACAATGAGCAGTTCTTC
abundance: NA; d_gene: NA; j_gene: TRBJ2-3; v_gene: TRBV24-1; CDR3aa: CATRGISTDTQYF; CDR3nt: TGTGCCACCAGGGGCATAAGCACAGATACGCAGTATTTT
abundance: NA; d_gene: NA; j_gene: TRBJ2-3; v_gene: TRBV29-1; CDR3aa: CSVELGTDTQYF; CDR3nt: TGCAGCGTTGAATTGGGCACAGATACGCAGTATTTT
abundance: few; d_gene: TRBD2; j_gene: TRBJ2-3; v_gene: TRBV29-1; CDR3aa: CSVAEAGGRTDTQYF; CDR3nt: TGCAGCGTTGCCGAAGCGGGGGGGCGCACAGATACGCAGTATTTT
abundance: NA; d_gene: NA; j_gene: TRBJ1-1; v_gene: TRBV15; CDR3aa: CATSRDQQPNTEAFF; CDR3nt: TGTGCCACCAGCAGAGATCAACAACCGAACACTGAAGCTTTCTTT
abundance: few; d_gene: NA; j_gene: TRBJ1-5; v_gene: TRBV7-9; CDR3aa: CASGLGGARGSQPQHF; CDR3nt: TGTGCCAGCGGGCTTGGGGGTGCCCGAGGCAGTCAGCCCCAGCATTTT
abundance: many; d_gene: NA; j_gene: TRBJ1-2; v_gene: TRBV7-2; CDR3aa: CASSALVVNYGYTF; CDR3nt: TGTGCCAGCAGCGCCTTGGTCGTAAACTATGGCTACACCTTC
abundance: once; d_gene: NA; j_gene: TRBJ2-3; v_gene: TRBV2; CDR3aa: CASYPDTQYF; CDR3nt: TGTGCCAGCTATCCAGATACGCAGTATTTT
abundance: NA; d_gene: TRBD2; j_gene: TRBJ2-7; v_gene: TRBV7-2; CDR3aa: CASSARLARGWEQYF; CDR3nt: TGTGCCAGCAGCGCACGACTAGCGAGGGGGTGGGAGCAGTACTTC
abundance: NA; d_gene: NA; j_gene: TRBJ2-2; v_gene: TRBV7-9; CDR3aa: CASSFSGSYNTGELFF; CDR3nt: TGTGCCAGCAGTTTTAGCGGAAGCTATAACACCGGGGAGCTGTTTTTT
abundance: NA; d_gene: TRBD2; j_gene: TRBJ2-3; v_gene: TRBV12-3/TRBV12-4; CDR3aa: CASSSASLAGGSDTQYF; CDR3nt: TGTGCCAGCAGTTCAGCATCCCTAGCGGGAGGTTCAGATACGCAGTATTTT
abundance: NA; d_gene: NA; j_gene: TRBJ2-3; v_gene: TRBV12-3/TRBV12-4; CDR3aa: CASSLTTSHTDTQYF; CDR3nt: TGTGCCAGCAGTTTAACTACTAGCCACACAGATACGCAGTATTTT
abundance: few; d_gene: NA; j_gene: TRBJ2-3; v_gene: TRBV4-1; CDR3aa: CASSQEKRSDTQYF; CDR3nt: TGCGCCAGCAGCCAAGAAAAGAGGTCAGATACGCAGTATTTT
abundance: NA; d_gene: TRBD1; j_gene: TRBJ2-1; v_gene: TRBV29-1; CDR3aa: CSVALSSGGTGTPNEQFF; CDR3nt: TGCAGCGTCGCCCTCTCCTCCGGCGGGACAGGGACCCCCAATGAGCAGTTCTTC
abundance: NA; d_gene: NA; j_gene: TRBJ1-2; v_gene: TRBV7-8; CDR3aa: CASSLYRANYGYTF; CDR3nt: TGTGCCAGCAGCTTATACAGGGCTAACTATGGCTACACCTTC
abundance: many; d_gene: NA; j_gene: TRBJ1-5; v_gene: TRBV20-1; CDR3aa: CSARDGPLRRNQPQHF; CDR3nt: TGCAGTGCTAGAGATGGACCTCTTAGGCGCAATCAGCCCCAGCATTTT
abundance: NA; d_gene: NA; j_gene: TRBJ1-1; v_gene: TRBV3-1; CDR3aa: CASRRNPNTEAFF; CDR3nt: TGTGCCAGCAGACGGAACCCGAACACTGAAGCTTTCTTT
abundance: NA; d_gene: NA; j_gene: TRBJ2-1; v_gene: TRBV10-1; CDR3aa: CASSDPSTYNEQFF; CDR3nt: TGCGCCAGCAGTGACCCTAGCACCTACAATGAGCAGTTCTTC
abundance: few; d_gene: TRBD2; j_gene: TRBJ2-3; v_gene: TRBV3-1; CDR3aa: CASRTSGRADTQYF; CDR3nt: TGTGCCAGCAGGACTAGCGGGAGGGCCGATACGCAGTATTTT
abundance: NA; d_gene: NA; j_gene: TRBJ1-1; v_gene: TRBV6-5; CDR3aa: CASSFLGGKMNTEAFF; CDR3nt: TGTGCCAGCAGTTTTCTTGGGGGAAAGATGAACACTGAAGCTTTCTTT